The next 29 T cell receptor beta chains were all read from a single sample in a study of T cell clonotyping in hematopoietic cell transplantation. Clones were sequenced by immunoSEQ multiplex PCR, and TCRdb holds only the in-frame ones, with some missing. Of fewer than 30,000 clones listed, 90% to 97% were seen once; the top ten hold less than 1.5%. Sequenced input: peripheral blood mononuclear cells. These receptor sequences come from a man aged 50-60 years in good health. Some clones in this sample may be carry-over from other donors' samples.

The chain recombines TRBV11-2 with TRBJ1-1; perhaps TRBD1 as D (5 bases). V lost 0 bases and J lost 1, with 6 bases in between. Germline V gives CDR1 SGHAT, CDR2 FQNNGV. This CDR3 spans 14 amino acids. CDR3 bases: TGTGCCAGCAGCTTAGATACAGGGAACACTGAAGCTTTCTTT. Amino acid sequence: CASSLDTGNTEAFF.

The chain joins TRBV25-1 to TRBJ1-2; D is uncertain. The length of the CDR3 is 13 residues. Per the germline V gene, CDR1 is MGHDK and CDR2 is SYGVNS. V was trimmed by 1 base and J by 6 bases, leaving 9 bases between them. The CDR3 DNA follows: TGTGCCAGCAGTGAATCCCTCCAGCATGGCTACACCTTC. Protein sequence: CASSESLQHGYTF.

CDR3 sequence (DNA): TGTGCCTGGACCCAGCTTACAGATACGCAGTATTTT. Translating it yields CAWTQLTDTQYF. The chain is built from TRBV30 and TRBJ2-3; no clear D. V lost 4 bases to trimming and J lost 3 bases, with 8 bases between them. The CDR3 runs to 12 residues. Germline V CDR1 and CDR2: GTSNPN, SVGIG (reference sequence).

This sequence joins TRBV2 and TRBJ1-2; 10 nucleotides line up with TRBD1. CDR1 is SNHLY and CDR2 is FYNNEI in the germline V gene. The CDR3 covers 14 residues. V was pared by 6 bases and J by 3 bases, with 4 bases of the junction left unmatched. In DNA form, the CDR3 reads TGTGCCAGCAGAAGACAGGGGGCGGACTATGGCTACACCTTC. Its protein product is CASRRQGADYGYTF.

The CDR3 coding sequence is TGTGCCAGTAGGGAGGACCGTTCGTTTAATTCACCCCTCCACTTT. This translates into CASREDRSFNSPLHF. The chain combines TRBV19 with TRBJ1-6, with D unclear. Trimming left V 6 bases short and J 6 bases short, with 15 bases between. Germline CDR1 LNHDA, CDR2 SQIVND (reference sequence). CDR3 length: 15 amino acids.

The chain is built from TRBV5-4 and TRBJ1-1; 8 bases map to TRBD1. This CDR3 contains 14 residues. With V trimmed by 4 bases and J by 4 bases, 6 bases remained unmatched. Germline CDR1 and CDR2: SGHNT and YYREEE (reference sequence). The CDR3, as DNA: TGTGCCAGCAGCAGGAAGACAGGGGCCACTGAAGCTTTCTTT. It codes for CASSRKTGATEAFF.

The chain uses TRBV6-5 and TRBJ2-7; 9 bases match TRBD1. Germline V gene data show CDR1 as MNHEY and CDR2 as SVGAGI. V dropped 7 bases and J dropped 5; count of bases not matched to a gene: 12. This CDR3 region has 15 residues. The CDR3 nucleotides read TGTGCCAGCACCGCTTGGACAGGGGTGAACCACGAGCAGTACTTC. Its protein is CASTAWTGVNHEQYF.

This sequence joins TRBV5-1 and TRBJ2-2; 7 bases fit TRBD1. The CDR3 runs to 14 residues. The V and J ends lost 5 bases and 5 bases, in that order; junction bases with no gene match: 6. Germline lookup yields CDR1 SGHRS and CDR2 YFSETQ. The CDR3 sequence is CASSSLQGTGELFF. DNA for the CDR3: TGCGCCAGCAGTTCCCTACAGGGGACCGGGGAGCTGTTTTTT.

This clone was recorded once. The CDR3 sequence: CASSQDRTSGVFGELFF. The CDR3 DNA is TGCGCCAGCAGCCAAGATAGGACTAGCGGGGTTTTCGGGGAGCTGTTTTTT. The genes are TRBV4-1 and TRBJ2-2; 12 nucleotides agree with TRBD2. Per germline, CDR1 MGHRA and CDR2 YSYEKL. Trimming removed 0 bases from V and 7 bases from J; junction bases left unmatched: 6. CDR3 length: 17 amino acids.

A word on this clone: The sample carries other DNA sequences with the same CDR3. V and J are TRBV19 and TRBJ1-1, with D hard to call. This CDR3 contains 13 residues. V dropped 6 bases and J dropped 0 bases, with 8 bases sitting between them. Germline V gene data show CDR1 as LNHDA and CDR2 as SQIVND (reference sequence). CDR3 in amino acids: CASSDRVNTEAFF. DNA of the CDR3: TGTGCCAGTAGCGACCGTGTGAACACTGAAGCTTTCTTT.

This clone showed up just once. The V call is TRBV6-5, the J call TRBJ2-7, with TRBD1 matching 7 bases. The germline V gene has CDR1 MNHEY and CDR2 SVGAGI. V dropped 6 bases and J dropped 5; count of bases not matched to a gene: 10. The CDR3 contains 14 residues. The CDR3 DNA sequence: TGTGCCAGCAGACCTACTGGGACAGTAGACGAGCAGTACTTC. Protein product: CASRPTGTVDEQYF.

In its sample, this clone was seen once. V is TRBV7-2 and J is TRBJ1-5; D gene ambiguous. V gave up 4 bases and J gave up 2 bases, with 9 bases separating them. The CDR3 contains 14 residues. Germline assignment: CDR1 SGHTA and CDR2 FQGNSA. The CDR3 DNA reads as TGTGCCAGCAGCTCTCAGACGGGCAATCAGCCCCAGCATTTT. Its protein product is CASSSQTGNQPQHF.

The V gene is TRBV19, the J gene TRBJ2-6; 9 nucleotides line up with TRBD1. Germline V gene lookup returns CDR1 LNHDA and CDR2 SQIVND (reference sequence). This CDR3 region has 15 residues. The junction had 4 bases not matched to a gene; V was cut back by 10 bases and J by 0 bases. In nucleotides, the CDR3 is TGTGCCACTGGGACAGGGCACTCTGGGGCCAACGTCCTGACTTTC. Amino acid sequence: CATGTGHSGANVLTF. The full variable domain, its missing parts supplied by reference TRBV19 and TRBJ2-6, is DGGITQSPKYLFRKEGQNVTLSCEQNLNHDAMYWYRQDPGQGLRLIYYSQIVNDFQKGDIAEGYSVSREKKESFPLTVTSAQKNPTAFYLCATGTGHSGANVLTFGAGSRLTVL.

The V call is TRBV5-1, the J call TRBJ2-2; D gene unclear. Germline values: CDR1 SGHRS, CDR2 YFSETQ. The CDR3 consists of 15 residues. V gave up 0 bases and J gave up 5 bases, with 11 bases separating them. The CDR3 here is CASSLDWTNTGELFF. In DNA form, the CDR3 reads TGCGCCAGCAGCTTGGACTGGACCAATACCGGGGAGCTGTTTTTT.

This rearrangement joins TRBV10-3 to TRBJ2-5; 10 positions match TRBD2. J lost 4 bases, V lost 3 bases, and 8 bases had no gene match. This CDR3 is 16 amino acids long. CDR1 ENHRY and CDR2 SYGVKD come from the germline V gene. The CDR3, as DNA: TGTGCCATCAGTGAAGCCCCTAGCGGGGGAGGAGAGACCCAGTACTTC. Protein: CAISEAPSGGGETQYF.

The chain joins TRBV9 to TRBJ1-6; 8 bases map to TRBD1. CDR3 size: 15 residues. With V trimmed by 0 bases and J by 7 bases, 3 bases remained unmatched. CDR1 and CDR2 (germline): SGDLS, YYNGEE. In DNA form, the CDR3 reads TGTGCCAGCAGCGTAGAGACAGGGGAAAATTCACCCCTCCACTTT. Its protein is CASSVETGENSPLHF.

V is TRBV9 and J is TRBJ1-5; D remains ambiguous. The CDR3 consists of 14 residues. Deletions cut 0 bases from V and 9 bases from J, with 13 bases between. Germline values: CDR1 SGDLS, CDR2 YYNGEE. The CDR3: CASSVEQTRGPQHF. In nucleotides, the CDR3 is TGTGCCAGCAGCGTAGAACAGACCCGGGGGCCCCAGCATTTT.

This rearrangement joins TRBV29-1 to TRBJ2-2; D unresolved. Germline CDR1 SQVTM, CDR2 ANQGSEA. The CDR3 extends over 11 amino acids. Trimming shortened V by 7 bases and J by 4 bases, and 7 bases separated the two germline ends. CDR3 residues: CSGKGTGELFF. DNA for the CDR3: TGCAGCGGAAAGGGCACCGGGGAGCTGTTTTTT.

V is TRBV7-2 and J is TRBJ2-7, with 9 bases identical to TRBD1. The length of the CDR3 is 16 residues. Germline loops: CDR1 SGHTA, CDR2 FQGNSA. J was trimmed by 4 bases and V by 0 bases; bases with no gene match: 7. CDR3 in DNA: TGTGCCAGCAGCTTAGCTTTCGTGACAGGGGGGTACGAGCAGTACTTC. Amino acids: CASSLAFVTGGYEQYF. Supplemented by reference TRBV7-2 and TRBJ2-7, the full variable domain reads GAGVSQSPSNKVTEKGKDVELRCDPISGHTALYWYRQSLGQGLEFLIYFQGNSAPDKSGLPSDRFSAERTGGSVSTLTIQRTQQEDSAVYLCASSLAFVTGGYEQYFGPGTRLTVT.

This clone came up once. The chain uses TRBV7-2 and TRBJ2-7; D remains ambiguous. Germline values: CDR1 SGHTA, CDR2 FQGNSA. V was clipped by 1 base and J by 0 bases, with 7 bases between them. The CDR3 consists of 14 residues. This CDR3 is CASSLDRTSYEQYF. CDR3 nucleotides: TGTGCCAGCAGCTTAGACCGGACCTCCTACGAGCAGTACTTC.

V and J are TRBV7-2 and TRBJ2-7; tentative D call: TRBD2 (5 bases). This CDR3 has 14 amino acids. Between the trimmed V and J ends, which lost 2 bases and 0 bases, there was a span of 8 bases. Germline CDR1 SGHTA, CDR2 FQGNSA. CDR3 protein: CASSLMGSSYEQYF. As DNA, the CDR3 is TGTGCCAGCAGCTTAATGGGGAGCTCCTACGAGCAGTACTTC.

The chain is built from TRBV6-6 and TRBJ1-2, with unresolved D. The germline V and J ends were trimmed by 2 bases and 1 base, with 8 bases remaining between them. The germline CDR1 and CDR2 sequences are MNHNY and SVGAGI (reference sequence). This CDR3 has 14 residues. CDR3 region: CASSYQWSNYGYTF. In DNA form, the CDR3 reads TGTGCCAGCAGTTACCAGTGGAGTAACTATGGCTACACCTTC.

The table lists this clone with a few counts. The gene calls are TRBV9 and TRBJ1-5, with D uncertain. The CDR3 is made up of 14 amino acids. In germline, CDR1 is SGDLS, CDR2 YYNGEE. Trimming removed 4 bases from V and 2 bases from J, with 10 bases in between. CDR3 sequence: CASSPDGGNQPQHF. In nucleotides, the CDR3 is TGTGCCAGCAGCCCGGACGGAGGCAATCAGCCCCAGCATTTT.

This clone was picked up one time. J is TRBJ1-5 and V is TRBV28; D may be TRBD1 (6 bases). V lost 5 bases to trimming and J lost 7 bases, with 15 bases between them. The germline gives CDR1 MDHEN, CDR2 SYDVKM. The CDR3 extends over 14 amino acids. The CDR3 here is CASSPSPGTQPQHF. CDR3 in DNA: TGTGCCAGCAGTCCATCCCCCGGGACACAGCCCCAGCATTTT.

The chain joins TRBV28 to TRBJ1-1; 12 positions match TRBD1. The germline V gene has CDR1 MDHEN and CDR2 SYDVKM. V lost 5 bases, J lost 10 bases, and 8 bases stayed unmatched. The CDR3 has 14 amino acids. The DNA of the CDR3 is TGTGCCAGCAGTCTGGGACAGGGGGCGTTGGGAGCTTTCTTT. It codes for CASSLGQGALGAFF.

The V call is TRBV2, the J call TRBJ2-1, with TRBD2 matching 9 bases. The V gene end was trimmed by 7 bases and the J gene end by 8 bases; junction bases not matched to a gene: 9. CDR1 is SNHLY, CDR2 FYNNEI, per germline. The CDR3 sequence is 14 residues long. CDR3 in amino acids: CASKSSGGGYEQFF. The CDR3 DNA follows: TGTGCCAGCAAGAGTAGCGGGGGCGGATATGAGCAGTTCTTC. The full variable domain, with the rest looked up from reference TRBV2 and TRBJ2-1, is EPEVTQTPSHQVTQMGQEVILRCVPISNHLYFYWYRQILGQKVEFLVSFYNNEISEKSEIFDDQFSVERPDGSNFTLKIRSTKLEDSAMYFCASKSSGGGYEQFFGPGTRLTVL.

CDR3 loop: CASSLPSMNTEAFF. The CDR3 nucleotides are TGCGCCAGCAGCTTGCCCTCAATGAACACTGAAGCTTTCTTT. V is TRBV5-1 and J is TRBJ1-1; D unresolved. This CDR3 comprises 14 residues. Trimming removed 1 base at V and 0 bases at J, with 7 bases between. CDR1 and CDR2 from the germline V gene are SGHRS and YFSETQ. Drawing the rest from reference TRBV5-1 and TRBJ1-1, the complete variable domain is KAGVTQTPRYLIKTRGQQVTLSCSPISGHRSVSWYQQTPGQGLQFLFEYFSETQRNKGNFPGRFSGRQFSNSRSEMNVSTLELGDSALYLCASSLPSMNTEAFFGQGTRLTVV.

This rearrangement joins TRBV4-1 to TRBJ1-5; D not resolved. This CDR3 contains 14 residues. Trimming removed 1 base from V and 4 bases from J, with 8 bases in between. CDR1 and CDR2 (germline): MGHRA, YSYEKL. CDR3 in amino acids: CASSQGATNQPQHF. For the CDR3, the DNA is TGCGCCAGCAGCCAAGGGGCCACAAATCAGCCCCAGCATTTT.

The chain joins TRBV28 to TRBJ1-5; D gene ambiguous. The CDR3 has 17 amino acids. Germline loops: CDR1 MDHEN, CDR2 SYDVKM. V was trimmed by 3 bases and J by 0 bases, leaving 15 bases between them. The CDR3 DNA follows: TGTGCCAGCAGTTTTCAAGAAGGTCTTTATAGCAATCAGCCCCAGCATTTT. Amino acid sequence: CASSFQEGLYSNQPQHF.